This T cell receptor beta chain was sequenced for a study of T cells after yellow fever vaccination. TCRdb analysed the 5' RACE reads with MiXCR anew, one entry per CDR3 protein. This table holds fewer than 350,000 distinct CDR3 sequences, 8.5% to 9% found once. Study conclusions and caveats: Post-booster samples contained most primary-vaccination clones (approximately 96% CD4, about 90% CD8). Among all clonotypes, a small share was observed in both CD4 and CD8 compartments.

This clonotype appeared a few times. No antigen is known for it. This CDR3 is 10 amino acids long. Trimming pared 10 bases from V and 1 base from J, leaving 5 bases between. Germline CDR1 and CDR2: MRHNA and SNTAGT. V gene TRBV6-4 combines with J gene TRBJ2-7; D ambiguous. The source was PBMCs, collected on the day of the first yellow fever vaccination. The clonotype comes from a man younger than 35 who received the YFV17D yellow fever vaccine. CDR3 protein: CATGSYEQYF. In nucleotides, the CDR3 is TGTGCCACCGGATCCTACGAGCAGTACTTC.